The T cell receptor (beta chain) under discussion was sequenced for a study of T cells in Graves' hyperthyroidism and ophthalmopathy. Broader study findings: Expanded thyroid clonotypes (above 0.001) were mostly also found in blood. Before onset, by a median of approximately 5.9 months, the model predicted ophthalmopathy.

Trimming removed 2 bases from V and 3 bases from J, with 6 bases in between. Germline CDR1 and CDR2: KGHDR and SFDVKD. The CDR3 extends over 13 amino acids. Amplified regions were TCR beta CDR3 sequences from RNA transcripts. Researchers ran a first-round RT-PCR on the TCR CDR3 using the HTBI primer set. TCRdb analysed the multiplex PCR reads with MiXCR anew, one entry per CDR3 protein. The sample has 450,000 to 600,000 distinct CDR3 sequences; around 15% are singletons. Recently diagnosed hyperthyroidism of less than 2 months' duration affected patients aged 18 to 65. Clinicians diagnosed patients from clinical symptoms, serum thyroxine and TRAb, thyroid ultrasound and orbital computed tomography. This clonotype was seen many times. The antigen remains undetermined.

Sequences were obtained from blood. This receptor was identified in a woman between 40 and 50 years old with Graves' hyperthyroidism. V gene TRBV24-1 combines with J gene TRBJ1-2; no reliable D call. CDR3 sequence reads: CATSDYNDYGYTF. The CDR3 DNA sequence: TGTGCCACCAGTGATTACAACGACTATGGCTACACCTTC.